The sequence of this T cell receptor (beta chain) was determined in a study of chemoradiotherapy in HPV16-positive cancers. At the level of the study: Candidate HPV-specific T-cell clones and common TCR motifs came from functional assays in a couple of HPV16-positive patients.

Generated by immunoSEQ multiplex PCR, the TCRdb table keeps only in-frame clones and is missing some. The data show some 13,000 clones, around 81% seen once. This CDR3 has 15 residues. The V and J ends lost 1 base and 3 bases, in that order; junction bases with no gene match: 0. From germline, CDR1 is SGHTA and CDR2 FQGNSA. This receptor was identified in a human donor with HPV-associated anogenital cancer. The gene calls are TRBV7-2 and TRBJ2-7, with 13 bases lining up with TRBD2. Sampling was done from a patient who underwent chemoradiotherapy. Here the CDR3 DNA reads TGTGCCAGCAGCTTAGGACTAGCGGGGGGCTACGAGCAGTACTTC. The encoded protein is CASSLGLAGGYEQYF.